A selection of T cell receptor beta chains follows, all from one sample in a study of blood T cells in healthy people across ages. TCRdb reprocessed the 5' RACE reads with MiXCR, giving one entry per CDR3 protein. This repertoire shows 550,000 to 600,000 distinct CDR3 sequences, around 48% found once; its top ten account for 20% to 25%. Specimen: blood. Every receptor here comes from a man older than 75 in good health. Both conserved end residues are part of each CDR3. The order of the fields is J gene, V gene, D gene, clone size, CDR3 length, CDR3 protein, CDR3 DNA. A D gene is named only where the DNA matches it firmly. Clone size, where shown, is once, few, many, or a class for clones that have expanded.

J gene: TRBJ1-1; V gene: TRBV6-5; D gene: -; clone size: -; CDR3 length: 14; CDR3 protein: CASSYVFLAGEAFF; CDR3 DNA: TGTGCCAGCAGTTACGTGTTTCTGGCAGGGGAAGCTTTCTTT
J gene: TRBJ2-7; V gene: TRBV6-5; D gene: TRBD1; clone size: -; CDR3 length: 15; CDR3 protein: CASRKGTDKDNEQYF; CDR3 DNA: TGTGCCAGCAGAAAAGGGACAGATAAAGACAATGAGCAGTACTTC
J gene: TRBJ1-4; V gene: TRBV7-9; D gene: -; clone size: few; CDR3 length: 14; CDR3 protein: CASSLAGINEKLFF; CDR3 DNA: TGTGCCAGCAGCTTAGCGGGCATCAATGAAAAACTGTTTTTT
J gene: TRBJ1-1; V gene: TRBV6-2/TRBV6-3; D gene: TRBD1; clone size: -; CDR3 length: 14; CDR3 protein: CASRKTGGRTEAFF; CDR3 DNA: TGTGCCAGCAGAAAGACAGGGGGCCGTACTGAAGCTTTCTTT
J gene: TRBJ2-3; V gene: TRBV6-6; D gene: -; clone size: many; CDR3 length: 14; CDR3 protein: CASTYKHKTDTQYF; CDR3 DNA: TGTGCCAGCACCTACAAGCACAAGACAGATACGCAGTATTTT
J gene: TRBJ2-1; V gene: TRBV6-6; D gene: TRBD2; clone size: many; CDR3 length: 15; CDR3 protein: CASSYTSGGWDEQFF; CDR3 DNA: TGTGCCAGCAGTTACACTAGCGGGGGTTGGGATGAGCAGTTCTTC
J gene: TRBJ1-2; V gene: TRBV7-9; D gene: -; clone size: -; CDR3 length: 14; CDR3 protein: CASSYAEGGTGYTF; CDR3 DNA: TGTGCCAGCAGCTACGCTGAGGGGGGGACTGGCTACACCTTC
J gene: TRBJ1-5; V gene: TRBV27; D gene: -; clone size: -; CDR3 length: 16; CDR3 protein: CASSLEGGEGNQPQHF; CDR3 DNA: TGTGCCAGCAGTTTAGAGGGTGGGGAGGGCAATCAGCCCCAGCATTTT
J gene: TRBJ2-1; V gene: TRBV20-1; D gene: -; clone size: -; CDR3 length: 14; CDR3 protein: CSAREPGPYNEQFF; CDR3 DNA: TGCAGTGCTAGGGAACCGGGACCGTACAATGAGCAGTTCTTC
J gene: TRBJ1-4; V gene: TRBV7-9; D gene: -; clone size: few; CDR3 length: 16; CDR3 protein: CASSLAVAGDEEKLFF; CDR3 DNA: TGTGCCAGCAGCTTAGCGGTAGCCGGGGATGAGGAAAAACTGTTTTTT
J gene: TRBJ2-3; V gene: TRBV10-3; D gene: -; clone size: few; CDR3 length: 15; CDR3 protein: CAISVGGASTDTQYF; CDR3 DNA: TGTGCCATCAGTGTTGGCGGGGCAAGCACAGATACGCAGTATTTT
J gene: TRBJ2-1; V gene: TRBV11-3; D gene: -; clone size: -; CDR3 length: 14; CDR3 protein: CASSLGGRGDEQFF; CDR3 DNA: TGTGCCAGCAGCTTAGGGGGAAGGGGGGATGAGCAGTTCTTC
J gene: TRBJ2-1; V gene: TRBV7-6; D gene: -; clone size: -; CDR3 length: 15; CDR3 protein: CASSLASDPYNEQFF; CDR3 DNA: TGTGCCAGCAGCTTAGCTAGCGACCCCTACAATGAGCAGTTCTTC
J gene: TRBJ2-2; V gene: TRBV24-1; D gene: -; clone size: -; CDR3 length: 13; CDR3 protein: CATRAGSNGELFF; CDR3 DNA: TGTGCCACCAGGGCAGGGTCCAACGGGGAGCTGTTTTTT
J gene: TRBJ2-5; V gene: TRBV9; D gene: -; clone size: -; CDR3 length: 14; CDR3 protein: CASSVDGYRREQYF; CDR3 DNA: TGTGCCAGCAGCGTAGATGGCTACCGGCGTGAGCAGTACTTC
J gene: TRBJ2-4; V gene: TRBV5-1; D gene: -; clone size: -; CDR3 length: 13; CDR3 protein: CASSPGIGNIQYF; CDR3 DNA: TGCGCCAGCAGCCCGGGGATTGGGAACATTCAGTACTTC
J gene: TRBJ2-1; V gene: TRBV6-5; D gene: TRBD1; clone size: few; CDR3 length: 14; CDR3 protein: CASTNPGQGNEQFF; CDR3 DNA: TGTGCCAGCACTAATCCGGGACAGGGAAATGAGCAGTTCTTC
J gene: TRBJ2-5; V gene: TRBV7-2; D gene: -; clone size: few; CDR3 length: 13; CDR3 protein: CASSLVRVETQYF; CDR3 DNA: TGTGCCAGCAGCTTAGTCCGAGTCGAGACCCAGTACTTC
J gene: TRBJ2-7; V gene: TRBV12-3/TRBV12-4; D gene: TRBD2; clone size: -; CDR3 length: 14; CDR3 protein: CASGQRGVSYEQYF; CDR3 DNA: TGTGCCAGCGGCCAGCGGGGGGTATCCTACGAGCAGTACTTC
J gene: TRBJ2-1; V gene: TRBV6-2/TRBV6-3; D gene: TRBD2; clone size: -; CDR3 length: 14; CDR3 protein: CASLRTSGSNEQFF; CDR3 DNA: TGTGCCAGCCTCAGGACTAGCGGGAGTAATGAGCAGTTCTTC
J gene: TRBJ1-4; V gene: TRBV12-3/TRBV12-4; D gene: -; clone size: few; CDR3 length: 15; CDR3 protein: CASSPSATTNEKLFF; CDR3 DNA: TGTGCCAGCAGCCCAAGCGCCACAACTAATGAAAAACTGTTTTTT
J gene: TRBJ2-5; V gene: TRBV13; D gene: -; clone size: -; CDR3 length: 13; CDR3 protein: CASTQYGGETQYF; CDR3 DNA: TGTGCCAGCACCCAATATGGGGGAGAGACCCAGTACTTC
J gene: TRBJ1-5; V gene: TRBV6-1; D gene: -; clone size: -; CDR3 length: 15; CDR3 protein: CASTSPGSSNQPQHF; CDR3 DNA: TGTGCCAGCACCTCACCGGGGTCTAGCAATCAGCCCCAGCATTTT
J gene: TRBJ2-1; V gene: TRBV10-3; D gene: -; clone size: -; CDR3 length: 13; CDR3 protein: CAISGRGDGEQFF; CDR3 DNA: TGTGCCATCAGTGGTAGAGGTGACGGTGAGCAGTTCTTC
J gene: TRBJ2-3; V gene: TRBV20-1; D gene: TRBD1; clone size: -; CDR3 length: 13; CDR3 protein: CSGGGQGTDTQYF; CDR3 DNA: TGCAGTGGAGGGGGACAGGGGACAGATACGCAGTATTTT
J gene: TRBJ1-1; V gene: TRBV6-6; D gene: -; clone size: -; CDR3 length: 12; CDR3 protein: CASRRGNTEAFF; CDR3 DNA: TGTGCCAGCAGAAGAGGCAACACTGAAGCTTTCTTT
J gene: TRBJ2-7; V gene: TRBV7-2; D gene: TRBD1; clone size: -; CDR3 length: 15; CDR3 protein: CASSRDSNPSYEQYF; CDR3 DNA: TGTGCCAGCAGCCGGGACAGCAACCCGTCCTACGAGCAGTACTTC
J gene: TRBJ1-5; V gene: TRBV7-8; D gene: TRBD1; clone size: once; CDR3 length: 17; CDR3 protein: CASSLRTGESGNQPQHF; CDR3 DNA: TGTGCCAGCAGCTTGCGGACAGGGGAATCGGGCAATCAGCCCCAGCATTTT
J gene: TRBJ2-5; V gene: TRBV5-6; D gene: TRBD2; clone size: few; CDR3 length: 11; CDR3 protein: CASSSLGGQYF; CDR3 DNA: TGTGCCAGCAGCTCCTTGGGGGGGCAGTACTTC
J gene: TRBJ1-2; V gene: TRBV5-1; D gene: TRBD1; clone size: -; CDR3 length: 13; CDR3 protein: CASSLEQGNGYTF; CDR3 DNA: TGCGCCAGCAGCTTGGAACAGGGGAATGGCTACACCTTT
J gene: TRBJ1-4; V gene: TRBV5-1; D gene: -; clone size: -; CDR3 length: 14; CDR3 protein: CASSRGRVNEKLFF; CDR3 DNA: TGCGCCAGCAGCCGTGGACGGGTTAATGAAAAACTGTTTTTT
J gene: TRBJ2-3; V gene: TRBV4-3; D gene: TRBD2; clone size: -; CDR3 length: 16; CDR3 protein: CASSRGLAAITDTQYF; CDR3 DNA: TGCGCCAGCAGCCGGGGACTAGCTGCGATCACAGATACGCAGTATTTT
J gene: TRBJ2-5; V gene: TRBV20-1; D gene: -; clone size: once; CDR3 length: 13; CDR3 protein: CSATTGGTSTQYF; CDR3 DNA: TGCAGTGCTACAACCGGGGGCACCAGTACCCAGTACTTC
J gene: TRBJ2-6; V gene: TRBV20-1; D gene: -; clone size: -; CDR3 length: 13; CDR3 protein: CSASVAGANVLTF; CDR3 DNA: TGCAGTGCTAGTGTAGCTGGGGCCAACGTCCTGACTTTC
J gene: TRBJ2-3; V gene: TRBV4-1; D gene: TRBD2; clone size: few; CDR3 length: 15; CDR3 protein: CASSGTSGVTDTQYF; CDR3 DNA: TGCGCCAGCAGTGGGACTAGCGGAGTCACAGATACGCAGTATTTT
J gene: TRBJ2-3; V gene: TRBV7-2; D gene: -; clone size: -; CDR3 length: 15; CDR3 protein: CASSLVAPNTDTQYF; CDR3 DNA: TGTGCCAGCAGCTTAGTAGCACCTAACACAGATACGCAGTATTTT
J gene: TRBJ2-3; V gene: TRBV24-1; D gene: -; clone size: many; CDR3 length: 15; CDR3 protein: CATSDLRVASDTQYF; CDR3 DNA: TGTGCCACCAGTGATTTGCGGGTAGCGTCAGATACGCAGTATTTT
J gene: TRBJ2-7; V gene: TRBV29-1; D gene: -; clone size: once; CDR3 length: 13; CDR3 protein: CSVAGGGAHEQYF; CDR3 DNA: TGCAGCGTGGCCGGTGGGGGGGCTCACGAGCAGTACTTC
J gene: TRBJ2-1; V gene: TRBV28; D gene: TRBD2; clone size: -; CDR3 length: 15; CDR3 protein: CASSASGDSYNEQFF; CDR3 DNA: TGTGCCAGCAGTGCGAGCGGGGACTCCTACAATGAGCAGTTCTTC
J gene: TRBJ2-7; V gene: TRBV29-1; D gene: -; clone size: many; CDR3 length: 13; CDR3 protein: CSVVTGRAYEQYF; CDR3 DNA: TGCAGCGTTGTGACAGGGAGGGCCTACGAGCAGTACTTC
J gene: TRBJ2-6; V gene: TRBV5-6; D gene: -; clone size: -; CDR3 length: 15; CDR3 protein: CASSSGFSGANVLTF; CDR3 DNA: TGTGCCAGCAGCTCAGGATTCTCTGGGGCCAACGTCCTGACTTTC
J gene: TRBJ2-1; V gene: TRBV7-9; D gene: TRBD2; clone size: -; CDR3 length: 15; CDR3 protein: CASSPRRGVYNEQFF; CDR3 DNA: TGTGCCAGCAGCCCCAGGCGGGGGGTCTACAATGAGCAGTTCTTC
J gene: TRBJ1-5; V gene: TRBV20-1; D gene: -; clone size: few; CDR3 length: 13; CDR3 protein: CSANRQLNQPQHF; CDR3 DNA: TGCAGTGCTAACCGGCAGCTTAATCAGCCCCAGCATTTT
J gene: TRBJ2-5; V gene: TRBV3-1; D gene: -; clone size: -; CDR3 length: 13; CDR3 protein: CASSQGREGTQYF; CDR3 DNA: TGTGCCAGCAGCCAAGGCAGGGAAGGGACCCAGTACTTC
J gene: TRBJ2-7; V gene: TRBV6-6; D gene: TRBD1; clone size: few; CDR3 length: 14; CDR3 protein: CASSRDRGYNEQYF; CDR3 DNA: TGTGCCAGCAGCCGGGACAGGGGCTACAATGAGCAGTACTTC
J gene: TRBJ2-5; V gene: TRBV11-2; D gene: -; clone size: -; CDR3 length: 12; CDR3 protein: CASREVQETQYF; CDR3 DNA: TGTGCCAGCAGGGAGGTCCAAGAGACCCAGTACTTC
J gene: TRBJ1-2; V gene: TRBV29-1; D gene: -; clone size: few; CDR3 length: 13; CDR3 protein: CSVADSLHYGYTF; CDR3 DNA: TGCAGCGTCGCTGACAGTCTTCACTATGGCTACACCTTC
J gene: TRBJ1-2; V gene: TRBV12-3/TRBV12-4; D gene: TRBD1; clone size: few; CDR3 length: 14; CDR3 protein: CASSSDRANCGYTF; CDR3 DNA: TGTGCCAGCAGTTCGGACAGGGCCAACTGTGGCTACACCTTC
J gene: TRBJ2-3; V gene: TRBV20-1; D gene: TRBD2; clone size: few; CDR3 length: 14; CDR3 protein: CSASTSDGTDTQYF; CDR3 DNA: TGCAGTGCTTCGACTAGCGACGGCACAGATACGCAGTATTTT
J gene: TRBJ2-1; V gene: TRBV12-3/TRBV12-4; D gene: TRBD1; clone size: -; CDR3 length: 17; CDR3 protein: CASSLGTGGGYKDEQFF; CDR3 DNA: TGTGCCAGCAGTTTGGGGACAGGGGGCGGGTATAAGGATGAGCAGTTCTTC
J gene: TRBJ1-1; V gene: TRBV6-2/TRBV6-3; D gene: -; clone size: few; CDR3 length: 14; CDR3 protein: CASSYSTGNTEAFF; CDR3 DNA: TGTGCCAGCAGTTACTCGACAGGGAACACTGAAGCTTTCTTT
J gene: TRBJ2-7; V gene: TRBV7-2; D gene: TRBD2; clone size: -; CDR3 length: 16; CDR3 protein: CASSLAGGRSEYEQYF; CDR3 DNA: TGTGCCAGCAGCTTAGCAGGCGGGAGATCTGAGTACGAGCAGTACTTC
J gene: TRBJ2-1; V gene: TRBV7-3; D gene: TRBD2; clone size: -; CDR3 length: 15; CDR3 protein: CASSSPTSGYNEQFF; CDR3 DNA: TGTGCCAGCAGCTCTCCGACTAGCGGGTACAATGAGCAGTTCTTC
J gene: TRBJ1-5; V gene: TRBV30; D gene: TRBD1; clone size: -; CDR3 length: 15; CDR3 protein: CAWRDRTGSNQPQHF; CDR3 DNA: TGTGCCTGGAGGGATCGGACAGGTAGCAATCAGCCCCAGCATTTT
J gene: TRBJ2-5; V gene: TRBV7-7; D gene: TRBD1; clone size: -; CDR3 length: 13; CDR3 protein: CASRQTGEETQYF; CDR3 DNA: TGTGCTAGCAGACAAACAGGGGAAGAGACCCAGTACTTC
J gene: TRBJ1-1; V gene: TRBV7-2; D gene: -; clone size: -; CDR3 length: 14; CDR3 protein: CASSQTGPFSEAFF; CDR3 DNA: TGTGCCAGCAGCCAGACAGGCCCATTCTCCGAAGCTTTCTTT
J gene: TRBJ1-6; V gene: TRBV27; D gene: -; clone size: -; CDR3 length: 12; CDR3 protein: CASSFGGSPLHF; CDR3 DNA: TGTGCCAGCAGTTTCGGAGGATCACCCCTCCACTTT
J gene: TRBJ2-1; V gene: TRBV6-6; D gene: -; clone size: -; CDR3 length: 14; CDR3 protein: CASSYSRDGTGQFF; CDR3 DNA: TGTGCCAGCAGTTACTCGAGGGACGGCACGGGGCAGTTCTTC
J gene: TRBJ2-1; V gene: TRBV6-6; D gene: -; clone size: many; CDR3 length: 16; CDR3 protein: CASSYSTQSSYNEQFF; CDR3 DNA: TGTGCCAGCAGTTACTCTACCCAGAGCTCCTACAATGAGCAGTTCTTC